Listed here is a single TCR beta chain. Antigen unknown. The source of the sample is a study of radiation and T cells in renal cell carcinoma. Study at large: Nephrectomy followed 15 Gy stereotactic body radiation by 4 weeks. Whole-study findings and limits: No pretreatment tumor biopsies were available for baseline clonotypes. From baseline, blood top tumor clonotypes peaked at 2 weeks post-radiation.

CDR3 length: 15 residues. In germline, CDR1 is KGHSH, CDR2 LQKENI. V lost 4 bases and J 0 bases, leaving 10 bases between the germline ends. Sequencing used immunoSEQ multiplex PCR; TCRdb keeps in-frame clones, though not all of them. The data show 150,000 to 160,000 clones, 80% to 90% seen once. The time point is: blood 2 weeks post-SBRT. Treatment of the sample: 15 Gy SBRT to primary tumor, nephrectomy 4 weeks later. Serial blood draws occurred at baseline and 2 and 4 weeks post-SBRT. The sequence came from a woman between 50 and 59 years old with renal cell carcinoma. The input for sequencing was blood, taken from a patient whose treatment included radiotherapy and nephrectomy. V gene TRBV18 combines with J gene TRBJ1-3; weak D call: TRBD1 (6 bases). The CDR3 spells CASSRDRSSGNTIYF. CDR3 coding DNA: TGTGCCAGCTCACGAGACAGGAGCTCTGGAAACACCATATATTTT.